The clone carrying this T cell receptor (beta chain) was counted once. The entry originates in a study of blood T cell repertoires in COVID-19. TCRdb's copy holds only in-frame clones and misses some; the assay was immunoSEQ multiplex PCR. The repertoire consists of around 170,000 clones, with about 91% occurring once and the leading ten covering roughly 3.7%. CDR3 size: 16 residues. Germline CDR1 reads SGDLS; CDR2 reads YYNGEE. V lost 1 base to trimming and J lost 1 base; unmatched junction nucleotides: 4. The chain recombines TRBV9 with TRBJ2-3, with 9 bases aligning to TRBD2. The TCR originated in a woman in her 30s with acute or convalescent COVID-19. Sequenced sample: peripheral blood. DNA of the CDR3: TGTGCCAGCAGCGTAATTAGCGGGAGCGGCACAGATACGCAGTATTTT. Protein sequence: CASSVISGSGTDTQYF.